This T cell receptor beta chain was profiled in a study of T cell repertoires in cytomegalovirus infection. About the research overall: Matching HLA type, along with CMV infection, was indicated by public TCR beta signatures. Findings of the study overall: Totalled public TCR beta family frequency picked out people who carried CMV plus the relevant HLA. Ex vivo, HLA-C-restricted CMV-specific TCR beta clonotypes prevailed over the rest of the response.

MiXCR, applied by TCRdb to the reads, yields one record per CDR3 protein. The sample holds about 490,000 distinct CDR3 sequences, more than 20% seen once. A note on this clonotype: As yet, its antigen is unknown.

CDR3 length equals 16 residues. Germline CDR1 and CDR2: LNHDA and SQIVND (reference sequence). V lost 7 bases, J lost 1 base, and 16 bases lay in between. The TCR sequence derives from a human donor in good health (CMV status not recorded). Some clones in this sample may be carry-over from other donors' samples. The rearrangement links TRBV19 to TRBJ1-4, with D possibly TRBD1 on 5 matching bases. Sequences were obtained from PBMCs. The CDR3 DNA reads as TGTGCCAGTACCCGTACAGGTTATGGAACTAATGAAAAACTGTTTTTT. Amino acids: CASTRTGYGTNEKLFF.